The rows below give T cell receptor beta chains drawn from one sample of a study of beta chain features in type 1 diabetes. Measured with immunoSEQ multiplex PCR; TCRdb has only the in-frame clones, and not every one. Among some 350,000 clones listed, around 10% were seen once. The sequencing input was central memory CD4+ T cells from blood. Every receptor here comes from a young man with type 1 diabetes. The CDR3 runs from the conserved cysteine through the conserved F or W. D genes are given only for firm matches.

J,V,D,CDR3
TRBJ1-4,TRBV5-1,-,CASSLGRVANEKLFF
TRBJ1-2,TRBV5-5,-,CASSLGGSNYGYTF
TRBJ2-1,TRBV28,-,CASSLGGQGNNEQFF
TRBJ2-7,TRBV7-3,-,CASSLVPISGAYEQYF
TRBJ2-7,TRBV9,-,CASSVARGDEQYF
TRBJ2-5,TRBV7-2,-,CASSQDNEVETQYF
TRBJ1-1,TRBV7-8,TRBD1,CASSPTLGDRGKTEAFF
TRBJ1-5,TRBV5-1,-,CASSSSGDGQPQHF
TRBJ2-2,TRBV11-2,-,CASSLVGAGELFF
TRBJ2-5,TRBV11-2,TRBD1,CASSYGQGGGETQYF
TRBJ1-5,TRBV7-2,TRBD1,CASSLASGGQGNQPQHF
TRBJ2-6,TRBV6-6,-,CASSYSQSSGANVLTF
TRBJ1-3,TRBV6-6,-,CASRDSRTLGNTIYF
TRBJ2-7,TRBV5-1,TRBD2,CASSLTSSNNEQYF
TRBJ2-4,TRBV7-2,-,CASSSGAKNIQYF
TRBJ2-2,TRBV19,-,CASSILGRENTGELFF
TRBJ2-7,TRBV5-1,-,CASSSAGQTGYEQYF
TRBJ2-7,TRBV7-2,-,CASSLVSGALYEQYF
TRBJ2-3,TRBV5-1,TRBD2,CASSLGQLAGTDTQYF
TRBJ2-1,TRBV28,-,CASRPPFREQFF
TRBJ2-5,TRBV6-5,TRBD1,CASSSGQGVRETQYF
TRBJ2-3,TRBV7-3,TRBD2,CASRVSGRAHDTQYF
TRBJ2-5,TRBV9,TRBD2,CASSESSGPLIEQYF
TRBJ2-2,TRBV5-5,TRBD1,CASSSAYPGQPNTGELFF
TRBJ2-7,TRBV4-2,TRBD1,CASSQQTGTGFYEQYF
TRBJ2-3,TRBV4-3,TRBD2,CASSQVNGRLPDTQYF
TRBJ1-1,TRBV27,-,CASSLGGLNTEAFF
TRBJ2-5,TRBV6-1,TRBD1,CASRQDRQQETQYF
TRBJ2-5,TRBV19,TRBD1,CASGQGGETQYF
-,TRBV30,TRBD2,CAWRGGTGSYEQYF
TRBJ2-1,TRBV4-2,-,CASSQSLVNEQFF
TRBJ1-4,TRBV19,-,CASSVGTAGNEKLFF
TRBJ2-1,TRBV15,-,CATSRDGGNEQFF
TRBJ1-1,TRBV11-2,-,CASSLERQGRTEAFF
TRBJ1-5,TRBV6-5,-,CASSYRHDTNNQPQHF
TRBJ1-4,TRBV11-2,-,CASEGREREKLFF
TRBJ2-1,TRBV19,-,CASSIGVGYNEQFF
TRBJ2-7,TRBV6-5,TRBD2,CASRSSGSHSYEQYF
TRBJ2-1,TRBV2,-,CASSVGSRAYNEQFF
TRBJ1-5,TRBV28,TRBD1,CASSSGGYNQPQHF
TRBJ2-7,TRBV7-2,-,CASSSSGYEQYF
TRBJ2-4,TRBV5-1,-,CASSPNPRGAKNIQYF
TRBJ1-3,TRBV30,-,CAWSSSGNTIYF
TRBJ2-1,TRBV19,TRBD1,CASSSSGTGGSYEQFF
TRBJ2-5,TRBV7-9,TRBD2,CASSYSGAGETQYF
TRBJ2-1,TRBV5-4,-,CASSLYSNNEQFF
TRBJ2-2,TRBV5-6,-,CASSLVDSPGELFF
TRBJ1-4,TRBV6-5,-,CASSSGNQEKLFF
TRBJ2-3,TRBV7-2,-,CASSYASVGYTQYF
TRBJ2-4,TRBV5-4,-,CASSLVYGGENIQYF
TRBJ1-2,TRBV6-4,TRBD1,CASSFGQGFYGYTF
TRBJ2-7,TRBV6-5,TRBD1,CASSPATGVGYEQYF
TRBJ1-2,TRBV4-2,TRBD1,CASSQAGGQTNYGYTF
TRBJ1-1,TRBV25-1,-,CASTEWEGTEAFF
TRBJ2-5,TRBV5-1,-,CASSLEPVSETQYF